These 17 T cell receptor beta chains came from one sample sequenced in a study of CD8 T cells in ankylosing spondylitis. TCRdb re-called the 5' RACE reads through MiXCR, storing one row per CDR3 protein. The data contain 130,000 or so distinct CDR3 sequences, 6.5% to 9% of them singletons. Specimen: blood, either unsorted or a sorted T cell fraction (not recorded which). Receptor source: a male donor with ankylosing spondylitis or in good health (not recorded which).

This clonotype was observed at least ten times. The V gene is TRBV9, the J gene TRBJ2-5; D is ambiguous. CDR1 is SGDLS, CDR2 YYNGEE, per germline. With 0 bases removed from V and 2 bases from J, the gap between germline ends came to 14 bases. This CDR3 is built from 16 residues. The CDR3 coding sequence is TGTGCCAGCAGCGTAGGATGGCAGACGCATCAAGAGACCCAGTACTTC. Protein: CASSVGWQTHQETQYF. Supplemented by reference TRBV9 and TRBJ2-5, the full variable domain reads DSGVTQTPKHLITATGQRVTLRCSPRSGDLSVYWYQQSLDQGLQFLIQYYNGEERAKGNILERFSAQQFPDLHSELNLSSLELGDSALYFCASSVGWQTHQETQYFGPGTRLLVL.

The table lists this clonotype with many counts. The V call is TRBV6-5, the J call TRBJ2-3; D is possibly TRBD2 (6 bases). Trimming took off 4 bases at V and 3 bases at J, with 14 bases between the two ends. The CDR3 runs to 15 residues. Germline CDR1 is MNHEY and CDR2 is SVGAGI. The chain's CDR3 is CASSWRGAGTDTQYF. Here the CDR3 DNA reads TGTGCCAGCAGTTGGCGCGGGGCTGGGACAGATACGCAGTATTTT.

This clonotype appeared many times. The chain joins TRBV7-9 to TRBJ2-5; perhaps TRBD2 as D (5 bases). The germline V and J ends were trimmed by 1 base and 1 base, with 7 bases remaining between them. Germline values: CDR1 SEHNR, CDR2 FQNEAQ (reference sequence). The CDR3 spans 14 residues. The DNA for the CDR3 is TGTGCCAGCAGCTTAGTCAGCGGCCAAGAGACCCAGTACTTC. It is translated as CASSLVSGQETQYF.

The V call is TRBV19, the J call TRBJ2-7; 7 bases align to TRBD1. CDR3 length: 13 residues. The germline CDR1 and CDR2 sequences are LNHDA and SQIVND (reference sequence). Germline trimming cut 3 bases from V and 4 bases from J; bases unmatched to any gene: 3. The CDR3 reads CASSMVQGYEQYF. The CDR3 nucleotides are TGTGCCAGTAGTATGGTACAGGGGTACGAGCAGTACTTC.

V usage is TRBV19 and J usage is TRBJ2-2; 9 bases are a match to TRBD2. Looked up from germline, CDR1 is LNHDA and CDR2 is SQIVND (reference sequence). The CDR3 is 14 residues long. The V segment lost 4 bases and the J segment 5 bases; nucleotides outside the gene matches: 2. The CDR3 loop is CASSSSGSTGELFF. The CDR3 bases are TGTGCCAGTAGTAGTAGCGGGAGTACCGGGGAGCTGTTTTTT.

This clonotype was observed at least ten times. The V call is TRBV10-3, the J call TRBJ2-1, with TRBD1 matching 8 bases. The J segment lost 0 bases and the V segment lost 6 bases, leaving 4 bases of the junction unmatched. The CDR3 has 15 residues. CDR1 and CDR2 from the germline V gene are ENHRY and SYGVKD. The CDR3 loop reads CAIRRQGSSYNEQFF. The CDR3 DNA follows: TGTGCCATCAGGAGACAGGGGAGCTCCTACAATGAGCAGTTCTTC.

This clonotype has a handful of counts. V is TRBV12-3 or TRBV12-4 and J is TRBJ1-5; TRBD1 might be the D (5 bases). The J call is uncertain, as TRBJ2-3 better fits the DNA end. The CDR3 covers 13 residues. CDR3 DNA sequence: TGTGCCAGCAGTTCGGACATCAATCAGCCCCAGTATTTT. Protein sequence: CASSSDINQPQYF.

This clonotype was seen at least ten times. The genes are TRBV28 and TRBJ2-7; D unclear. Looked up from germline, CDR1 is MDHEN and CDR2 is SYDVKM. Trimming cost V 8 bases and J 2 bases, with 13 bases left between them. The CDR3 is made up of 13 amino acids. This CDR3 reads CASSAPRAYEQYF. DNA of the CDR3: TGTGCCAGCTCGGCCCCGCGAGCCTACGAGCAGTACTTC.

This clonotype appeared many times. The chain joins TRBV27 to TRBJ2-3; no firm D call. This CDR3 has 14 amino acids. The germline V gene has CDR1 MNHEY and CDR2 SMNVEV (reference sequence). Between the trimmed V and J ends, which lost 1 base and 4 bases, there was a span of 9 bases. In DNA form, the CDR3 reads TGTGCCAGCAGTTTATATGGGTATCCAGATACGCAGTATTTT. Translating it yields CASSLYGYPDTQYF.

Many counts were recorded for this clonotype. V and J are TRBV7-9 and TRBJ2-2; no firm D call. The CDR3 contains 13 residues. From germline, CDR1 is SEHNR and CDR2 FQNEAQ (reference sequence). V gave up 6 bases and J gave up 1 base, with 6 bases separating them. Here the CDR3 DNA reads TGTGCCAGCAGTTCAGTGAACACCGGGGAGCTGTTTTTT. This gives the protein CASSSVNTGELFF.

Comments on this clonotype: This may be a read error: a much more frequent sequence differs by one nucleotide. The chain joins TRBV19 to TRBJ2-7; 10 bases map to TRBD1. CDR1 and CDR2 from the germline V gene are LNHDA and SQIVND (reference sequence). The CDR3 runs 14 residues. This chain's CDR3 is CASSMTGGTYKQYF. In DNA form, the CDR3 reads TGTGCCAGTAGTATGACAGGGGGCACCTACAAGCAGTACTTC.

This clonotype showed up many times. This chain connects TRBV5-1 to TRBJ2-7; D may be TRBD2 (5 bases). CDR1 is SGHRS and CDR2 is YFSETQ in the germline V gene. Trimming removed 4 bases from V and 2 bases from J, with 16 bases in between. The CDR3 sequence is 15 residues long. The CDR3 bases are TGCGCCAGCAGCGTGCTGGGCGGGCAAGCCTACGAGCAGTACTTC. Residues: CASSVLGGQAYEQYF.

This clonotype was detected many times. This chain uses TRBV5-1 with TRBJ2-1; a weak D match, TRBD2 (6 bases). V lost 4 bases and J lost 2, with 13 bases in between. Germline CDR1 is SGHRS and CDR2 is YFSETQ. CDR3 length: 15 residues. The DNA for the CDR3 is TGCGCCAGCAGCCTGAGCGGGCAGGCCTACAATGAGCAGTTCTTC. Protein sequence: CASSLSGQAYNEQFF. Full variable domain (remainder filled in from reference TRBV5-1 and TRBJ2-1): KAGVTQTPRYLIKTRGQQVTLSCSPISGHRSVSWYQQTPGQGLQFLFEYFSETQRNKGNFPGRFSGRQFSNSRSEMNVSTLELGDSALYLCASSLSGQAYNEQFFGPGTRLTVL.

This clonotype was observed many times. The V and J genes are TRBV12-3 or TRBV12-4 and TRBJ2-2; no clear D gene. The CDR3 consists of 15 residues. Trimming took off 7 bases at V and 5 bases at J, with 17 bases between the two ends. CDR3 amino acids: CASTQTPPATGELFF. The CDR3 DNA is TGTGCCAGCACCCAGACCCCCCCGGCTACCGGGGAGCTGTTTTTT.

The V gene is TRBV2, the J gene TRBJ2-3; D is unresolved. Germline V gives CDR1 SNHLY, CDR2 FYNNEI. Trimming cost V 6 bases and J 0 bases, with 13 bases left between them. CDR3 size: 15 residues. Written as DNA, the CDR3 is TGTGCCAGCAGAGTCTTAGTTGCTAGCACAGATACGCAGTATTTT. Translated: CASRVLVASTDTQYF. Based on the CDR3 plus reference TRBV2 and TRBJ2-3, the full variable domain is EPEVTQTPSHQVTQMGQEVILRCVPISNHLYFYWYRQILGQKVEFLVSFYNNEISEKSEIFDDQFSVERPDGSNFTLKIRSTKLEDSAMYFCASRVLVASTDTQYFGPGTRLTVL.

In its sample, this clonotype was seen many times. The chain employs TRBV6-4 and TRBJ1-4, with a tentative D call TRBD1 (5 bases). Germline V lookup: CDR1 MRHNA, CDR2 SNTAGT. The CDR3 is 13 amino acids. V was cut by 4 bases and J by 4 bases, with 7 bases left in between. The CDR3 DNA sequence: TGTGCCAGCAGTGTCGACAGTAATGAAAAACTGTTTTTT. Protein product: CASSVDSNEKLFF.

This chain connects TRBV5-1 to TRBJ2-2; D is undetermined. The CDR3 has 14 amino acids. Looked up from germline, CDR1 is SGHRS and CDR2 is YFSETQ. Trimming removed 0 bases at V and 4 bases at J, with 7 bases between. CDR3 loop: CASSLVGITGELFF. The DNA for the CDR3 is TGCGCCAGCAGCTTGGTGGGAATCACCGGGGAGCTGTTTTTT. Together with reference TRBV5-1 and TRBJ2-2, the CDR3 gives the full variable domain: KAGVTQTPRYLIKTRGQQVTLSCSPISGHRSVSWYQQTPGQGLQFLFEYFSETQRNKGNFPGRFSGRQFSNSRSEMNVSTLELGDSALYLCASSLVGITGELFFGEGSRLTVL.